This paragraph reports one T cell receptor (beta chain). V gave up 3 bases and J gave up 5 bases; unmatched junction bases: 8. CDR1 and CDR2 from the germline V gene are GTSNPN and SVGIG (reference sequence). The CDR3 length is 16 residues. Assay: immunoSEQ multiplex PCR; the TCRdb copy retains only in-frame clones and omits some. Altogether hundreds of thousands of clones are present, around 87% being singletons, with the ten largest covering roughly 0.0089%. This entry is derived from a study of shared T cell receptors in the human thymus. These data also formed part of another study, on human thymus T cells. That paper states: Corrective cardiac operations yielded the resected thymus tissue.

The gene calls are TRBV30 and TRBJ2-3; 13 bases map to TRBD2. This TCR was recovered from a boy under three years old with a congenital heart defect. Material for sequencing was thymocytes. CDR3: CAWRTPGTSGKDTQYF. The CDR3 region has the DNA TGTGCCTGGAGGACCCCAGGGACTAGCGGGAAAGATACGCAGTATTTT.